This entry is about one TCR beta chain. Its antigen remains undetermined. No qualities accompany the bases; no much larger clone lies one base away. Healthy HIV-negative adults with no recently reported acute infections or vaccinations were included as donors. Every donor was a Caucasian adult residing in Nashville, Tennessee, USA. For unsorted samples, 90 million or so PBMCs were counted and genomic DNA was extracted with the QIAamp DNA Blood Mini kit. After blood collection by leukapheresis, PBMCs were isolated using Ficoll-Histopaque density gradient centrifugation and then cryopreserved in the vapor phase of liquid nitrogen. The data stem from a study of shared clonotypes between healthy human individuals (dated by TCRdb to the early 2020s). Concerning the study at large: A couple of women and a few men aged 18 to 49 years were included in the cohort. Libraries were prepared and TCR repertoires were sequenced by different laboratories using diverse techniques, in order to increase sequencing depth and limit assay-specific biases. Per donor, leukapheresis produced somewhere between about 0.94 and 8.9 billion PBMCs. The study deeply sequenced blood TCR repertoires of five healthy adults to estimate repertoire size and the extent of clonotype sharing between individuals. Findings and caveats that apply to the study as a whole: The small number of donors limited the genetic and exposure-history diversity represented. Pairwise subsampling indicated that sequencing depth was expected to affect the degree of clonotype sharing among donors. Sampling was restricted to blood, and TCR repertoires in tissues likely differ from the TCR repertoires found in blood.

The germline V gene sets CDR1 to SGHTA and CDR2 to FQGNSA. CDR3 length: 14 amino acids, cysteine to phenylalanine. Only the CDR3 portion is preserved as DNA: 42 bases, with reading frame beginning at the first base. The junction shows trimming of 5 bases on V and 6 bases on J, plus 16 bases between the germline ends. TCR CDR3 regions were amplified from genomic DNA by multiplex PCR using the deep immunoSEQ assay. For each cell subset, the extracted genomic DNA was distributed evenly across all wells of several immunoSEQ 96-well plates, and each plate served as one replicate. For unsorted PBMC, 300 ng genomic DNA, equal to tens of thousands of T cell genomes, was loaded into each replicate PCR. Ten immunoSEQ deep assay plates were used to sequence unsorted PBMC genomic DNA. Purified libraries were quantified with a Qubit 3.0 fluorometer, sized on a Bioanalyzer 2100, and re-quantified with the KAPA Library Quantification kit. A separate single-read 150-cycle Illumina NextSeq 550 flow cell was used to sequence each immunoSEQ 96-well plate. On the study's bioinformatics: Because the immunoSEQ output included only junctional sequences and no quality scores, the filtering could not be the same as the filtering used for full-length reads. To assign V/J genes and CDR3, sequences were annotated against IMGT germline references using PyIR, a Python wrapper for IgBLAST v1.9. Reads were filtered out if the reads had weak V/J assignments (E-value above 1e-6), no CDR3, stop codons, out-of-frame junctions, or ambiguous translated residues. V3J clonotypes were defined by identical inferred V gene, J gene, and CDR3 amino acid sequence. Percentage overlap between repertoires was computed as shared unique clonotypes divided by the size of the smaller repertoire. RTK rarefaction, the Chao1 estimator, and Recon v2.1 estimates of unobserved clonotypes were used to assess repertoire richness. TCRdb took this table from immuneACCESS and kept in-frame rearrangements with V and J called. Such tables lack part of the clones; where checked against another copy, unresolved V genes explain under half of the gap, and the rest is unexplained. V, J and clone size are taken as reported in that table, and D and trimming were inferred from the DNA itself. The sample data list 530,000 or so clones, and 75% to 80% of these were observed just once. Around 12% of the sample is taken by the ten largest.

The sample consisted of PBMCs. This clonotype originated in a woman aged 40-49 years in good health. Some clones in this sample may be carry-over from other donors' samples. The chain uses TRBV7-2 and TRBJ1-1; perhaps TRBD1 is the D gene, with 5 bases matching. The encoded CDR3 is CASSPGGGVAEAFF. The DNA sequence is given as TGTGCCAGCAGCCCAGGAGGAGGGGTGGCTGAAGCTTTCTTT.